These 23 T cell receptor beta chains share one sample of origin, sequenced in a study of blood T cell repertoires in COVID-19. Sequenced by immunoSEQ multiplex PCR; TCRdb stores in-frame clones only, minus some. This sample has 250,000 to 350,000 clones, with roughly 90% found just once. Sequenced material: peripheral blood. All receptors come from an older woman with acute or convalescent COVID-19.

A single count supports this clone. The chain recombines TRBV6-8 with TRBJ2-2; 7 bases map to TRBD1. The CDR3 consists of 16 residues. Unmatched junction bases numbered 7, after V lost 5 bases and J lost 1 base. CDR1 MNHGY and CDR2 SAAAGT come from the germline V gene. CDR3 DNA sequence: TGTGCCAGCAGTCCCCCCGGGACAGAGAACACCGGGGAGCTGTTTTTT. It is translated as CASSPPGTENTGELFF.

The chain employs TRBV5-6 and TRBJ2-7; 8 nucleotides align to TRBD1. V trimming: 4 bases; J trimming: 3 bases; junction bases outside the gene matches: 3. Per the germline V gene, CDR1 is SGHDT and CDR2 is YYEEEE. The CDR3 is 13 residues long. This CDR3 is CASSPDRVYEQYF. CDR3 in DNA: TGTGCCAGCAGCCCGGACAGGGTCTACGAGCAGTACTTC. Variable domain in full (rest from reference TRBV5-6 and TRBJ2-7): DAGVTQSPTHLIKTRGQQVTLRCSPKSGHDTVSWYQQALGQGPQFIFQYYEEEERQRGNFPDRFSGHQFPNYSSELNVNALLLGDSALYLCASSPDRVYEQYFGPGTRLTVT.

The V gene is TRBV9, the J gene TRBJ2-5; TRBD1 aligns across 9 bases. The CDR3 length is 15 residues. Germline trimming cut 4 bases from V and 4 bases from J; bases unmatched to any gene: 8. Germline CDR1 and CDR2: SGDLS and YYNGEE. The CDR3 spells CASSIGTGYSETQYF. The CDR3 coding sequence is TGTGCCAGCAGCATAGGGACAGGGTATTCAGAGACCCAGTACTTC.

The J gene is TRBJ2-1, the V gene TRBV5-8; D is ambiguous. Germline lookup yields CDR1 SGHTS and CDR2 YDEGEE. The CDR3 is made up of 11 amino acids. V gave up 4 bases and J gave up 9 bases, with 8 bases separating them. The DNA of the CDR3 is TGTGCCAGCAGCCAGAATATTGAGCAGTTCTTC. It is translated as CASSQNIEQFF.

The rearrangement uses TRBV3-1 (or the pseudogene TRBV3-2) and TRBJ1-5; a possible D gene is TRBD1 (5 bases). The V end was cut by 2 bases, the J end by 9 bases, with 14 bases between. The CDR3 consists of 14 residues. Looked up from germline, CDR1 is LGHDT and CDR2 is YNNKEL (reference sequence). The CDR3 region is CASSQYAGLPPQHF. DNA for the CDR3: TGTGCCAGCAGCCAATACGCAGGGCTACCGCCCCAGCATTTT.

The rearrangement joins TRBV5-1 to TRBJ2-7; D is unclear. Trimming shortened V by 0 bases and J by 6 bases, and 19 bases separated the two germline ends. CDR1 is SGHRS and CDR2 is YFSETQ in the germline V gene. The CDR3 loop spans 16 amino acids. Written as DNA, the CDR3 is TGCGCCAGCAGCTTGGCGGCCAGTGCTAGACCGGGCGAGCAGTACTTC. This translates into CASSLAASARPGEQYF.

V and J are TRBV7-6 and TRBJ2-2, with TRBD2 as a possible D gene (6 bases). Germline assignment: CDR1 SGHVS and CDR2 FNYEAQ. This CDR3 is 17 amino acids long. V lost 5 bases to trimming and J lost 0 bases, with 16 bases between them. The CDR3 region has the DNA TGTGCCAGCAGCCCCCTAAACGGGGGATCGAACACCGGGGAGCTGTTTTTT. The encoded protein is CASSPLNGGSNTGELFF.

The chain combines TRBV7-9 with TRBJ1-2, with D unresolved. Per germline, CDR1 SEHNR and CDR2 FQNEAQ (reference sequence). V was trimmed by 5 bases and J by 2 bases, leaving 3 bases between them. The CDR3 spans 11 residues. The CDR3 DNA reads TGTGCCAGCAGCCTAAACTATGGCTACACCTTC. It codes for CASSLNYGYTF.

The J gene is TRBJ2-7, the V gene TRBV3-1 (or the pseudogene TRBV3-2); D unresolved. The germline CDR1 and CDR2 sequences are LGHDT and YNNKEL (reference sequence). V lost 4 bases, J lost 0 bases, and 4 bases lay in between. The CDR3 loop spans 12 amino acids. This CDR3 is CASSLYSYEQYF. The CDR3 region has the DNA TGTGCCAGCAGCCTCTACTCCTACGAGCAGTACTTC.

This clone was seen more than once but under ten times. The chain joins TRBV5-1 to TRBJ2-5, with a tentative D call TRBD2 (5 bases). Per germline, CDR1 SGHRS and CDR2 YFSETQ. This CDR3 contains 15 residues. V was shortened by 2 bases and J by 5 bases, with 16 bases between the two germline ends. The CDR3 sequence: CASSFDEGGWETQYF. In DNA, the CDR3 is TGCGCCAGCAGCTTCGACGAGGGCGGATGGGAGACCCAGTACTTC.

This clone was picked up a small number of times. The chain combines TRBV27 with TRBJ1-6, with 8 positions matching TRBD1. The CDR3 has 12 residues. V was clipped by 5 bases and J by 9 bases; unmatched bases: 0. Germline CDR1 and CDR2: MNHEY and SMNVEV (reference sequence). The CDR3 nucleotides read TGTGCCAGCAGTGGACAGGGTTCACCCCTCCACTTT. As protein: CASSGQGSPLHF.

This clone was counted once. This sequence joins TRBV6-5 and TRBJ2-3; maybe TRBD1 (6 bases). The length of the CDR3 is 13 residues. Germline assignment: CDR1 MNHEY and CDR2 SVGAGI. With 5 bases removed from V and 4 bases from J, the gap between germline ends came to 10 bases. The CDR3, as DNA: TGTGCCAGCAGTACCCGACAGGCAGATACGCAGTATTTT. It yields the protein CASSTRQADTQYF.

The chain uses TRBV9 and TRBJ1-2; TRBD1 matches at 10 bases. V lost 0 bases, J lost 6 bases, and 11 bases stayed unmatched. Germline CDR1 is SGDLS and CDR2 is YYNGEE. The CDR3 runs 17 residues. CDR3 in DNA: TGTGCCAGCAGCGTAGTCCCCCCGGACAGGGGGTGGGATGGCTACACCTTC. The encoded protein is CASSVVPPDRGWDGYTF. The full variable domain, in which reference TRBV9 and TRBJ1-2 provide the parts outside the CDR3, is DSGVTQTPKHLITATGQRVTLRCSPRSGDLSVYWYQQSLDQGLQFLIQYYNGEERAKGNILERFSAQQFPDLHSELNLSSLELGDSALYFCASSVVPPDRGWDGYTFGSGTRLTVV.

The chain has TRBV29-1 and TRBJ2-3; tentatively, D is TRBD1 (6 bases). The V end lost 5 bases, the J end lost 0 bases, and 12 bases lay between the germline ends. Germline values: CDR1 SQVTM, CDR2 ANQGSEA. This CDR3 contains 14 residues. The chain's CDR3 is CSVTPRGSTDTQYF. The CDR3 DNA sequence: TGCAGCGTTACCCCCAGGGGAAGCACAGATACGCAGTATTTT.

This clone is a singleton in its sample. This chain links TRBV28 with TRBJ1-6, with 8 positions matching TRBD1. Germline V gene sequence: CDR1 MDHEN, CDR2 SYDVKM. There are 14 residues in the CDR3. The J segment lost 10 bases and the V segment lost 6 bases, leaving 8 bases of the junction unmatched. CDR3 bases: TGTGCCAGCAGAAATACAGGGGGGGGATCACCCCTCCACTTT. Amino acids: CASRNTGGGSPLHF.

This CDR3 reads CASSPLGATNYGYTF. In nucleotides, the CDR3 is TGTGCCAGCTCACCACTGGGGGCCACTAACTATGGCTACACCTTC. This rearrangement joins TRBV18 to TRBJ1-2; a weak D match, TRBD1 (6 bases). This CDR3 is built from 15 residues. Germline CDR1 and CDR2: KGHSH and LQKENI. V lost 1 base to trimming and J lost 0 bases, with 9 bases between them.

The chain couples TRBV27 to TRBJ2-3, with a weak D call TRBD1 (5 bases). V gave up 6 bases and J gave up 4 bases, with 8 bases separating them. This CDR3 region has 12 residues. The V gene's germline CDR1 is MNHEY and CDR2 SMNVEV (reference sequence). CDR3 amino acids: CASRGLADTQYF. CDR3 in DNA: TGTGCCAGCAGGGGGCTCGCAGATACGCAGTATTTT.

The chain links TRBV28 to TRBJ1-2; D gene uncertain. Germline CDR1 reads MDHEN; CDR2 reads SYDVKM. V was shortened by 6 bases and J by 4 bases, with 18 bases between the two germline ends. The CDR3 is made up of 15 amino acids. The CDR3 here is CASRGGVTTSYGYTF. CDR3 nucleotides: TGTGCCAGCAGGGGCGGGGTTACGACATCCTATGGCTACACCTTC.

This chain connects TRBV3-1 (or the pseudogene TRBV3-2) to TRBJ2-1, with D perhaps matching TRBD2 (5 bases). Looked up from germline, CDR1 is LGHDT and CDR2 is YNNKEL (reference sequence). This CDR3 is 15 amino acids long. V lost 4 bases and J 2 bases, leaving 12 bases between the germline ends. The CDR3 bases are TGTGCCAGCAGCCCGTCGGGATCAACCTACAATGAGCAGTTCTTC. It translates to CASSPSGSTYNEQFF.

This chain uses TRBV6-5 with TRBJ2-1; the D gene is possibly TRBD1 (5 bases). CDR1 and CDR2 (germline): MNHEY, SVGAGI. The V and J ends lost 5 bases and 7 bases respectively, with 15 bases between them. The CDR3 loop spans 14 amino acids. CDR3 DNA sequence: TGTGCCAGCAGTAGCTCAGGGTATTGGAATGAGCAGTTCTTC. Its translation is CASSSSGYWNEQFF.

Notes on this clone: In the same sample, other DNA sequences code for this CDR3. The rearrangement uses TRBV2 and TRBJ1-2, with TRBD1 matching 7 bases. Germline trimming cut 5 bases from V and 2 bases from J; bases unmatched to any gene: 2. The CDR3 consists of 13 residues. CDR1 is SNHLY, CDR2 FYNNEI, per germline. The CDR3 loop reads CASSRDSNYGYTF. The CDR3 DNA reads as TGTGCCAGCAGTCGGGACAGCAACTATGGCTACACCTTC.

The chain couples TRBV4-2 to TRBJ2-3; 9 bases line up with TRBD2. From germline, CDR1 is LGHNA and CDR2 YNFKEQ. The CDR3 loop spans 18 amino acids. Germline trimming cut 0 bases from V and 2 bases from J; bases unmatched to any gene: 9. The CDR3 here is CASSQDGTSLSYTDTQYF. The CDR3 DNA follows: TGTGCCAGCAGCCAAGACGGGACTAGCCTCTCATACACAGATACGCAGTATTTT.

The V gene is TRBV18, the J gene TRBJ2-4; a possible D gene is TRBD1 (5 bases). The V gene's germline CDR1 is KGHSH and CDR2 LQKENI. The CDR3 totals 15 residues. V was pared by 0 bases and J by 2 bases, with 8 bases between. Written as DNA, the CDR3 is TGTGCCAGCTCACCACCTCAGGGAACCAAAAACATTCAGTACTTC. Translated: CASSPPQGTKNIQYF.